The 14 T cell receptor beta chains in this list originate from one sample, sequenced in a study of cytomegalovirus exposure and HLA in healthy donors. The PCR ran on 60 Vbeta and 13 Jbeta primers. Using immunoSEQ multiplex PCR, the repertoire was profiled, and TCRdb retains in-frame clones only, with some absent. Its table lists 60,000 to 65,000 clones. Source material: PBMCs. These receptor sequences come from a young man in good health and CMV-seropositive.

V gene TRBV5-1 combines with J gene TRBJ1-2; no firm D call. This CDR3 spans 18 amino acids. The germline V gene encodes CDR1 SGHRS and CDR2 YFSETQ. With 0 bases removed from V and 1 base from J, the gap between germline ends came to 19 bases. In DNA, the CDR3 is TGCGCCAGCAGCTTGGTATGGGCTGGCAGTCGGGGTAACTATGGCTACACCTTC. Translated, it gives CASSLVWAGSRGNYGYTF.

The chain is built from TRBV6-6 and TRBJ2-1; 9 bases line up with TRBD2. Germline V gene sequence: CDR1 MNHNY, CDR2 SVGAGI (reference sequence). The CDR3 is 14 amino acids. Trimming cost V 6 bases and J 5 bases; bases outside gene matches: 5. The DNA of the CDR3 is TGTGCCAGCAGGGTAGCGGGAGTGCACAATGAGCAGTTCTTC. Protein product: CASRVAGVHNEQFF.

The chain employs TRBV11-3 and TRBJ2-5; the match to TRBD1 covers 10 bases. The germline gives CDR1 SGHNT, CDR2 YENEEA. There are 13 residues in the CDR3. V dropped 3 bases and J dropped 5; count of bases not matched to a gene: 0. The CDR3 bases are TGTGCCAGCAGCTTGGACAGGGGGGAGACCCAGTACTTC. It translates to CASSLDRGETQYF.

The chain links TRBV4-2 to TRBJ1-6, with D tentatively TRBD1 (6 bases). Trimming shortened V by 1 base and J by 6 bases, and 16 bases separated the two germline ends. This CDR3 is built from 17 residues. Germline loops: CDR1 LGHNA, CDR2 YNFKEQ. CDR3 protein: CASSQVGGGARNSPLHF. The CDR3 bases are TGTGCCAGCAGCCAAGTTGGCGGGGGGGCTCGTAATTCACCCCTCCACTTT.

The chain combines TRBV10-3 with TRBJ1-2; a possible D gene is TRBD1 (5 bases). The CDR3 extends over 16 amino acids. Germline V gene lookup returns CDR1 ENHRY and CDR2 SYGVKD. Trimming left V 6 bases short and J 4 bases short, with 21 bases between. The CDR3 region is CAISKKSGGESYGYTF. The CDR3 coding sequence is TGTGCCATCAGCAAAAAGTCGGGGGGAGAAAGCTATGGCTACACCTTC.

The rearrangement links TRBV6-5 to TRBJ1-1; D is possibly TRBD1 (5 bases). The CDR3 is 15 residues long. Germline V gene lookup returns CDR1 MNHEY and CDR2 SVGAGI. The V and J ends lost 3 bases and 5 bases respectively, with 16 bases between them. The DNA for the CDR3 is TGTGCCAGCAGTTATGTTGTGAGCGGGGGGACTGAAGCTTTCTTT. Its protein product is CASSYVVSGGTEAFF.

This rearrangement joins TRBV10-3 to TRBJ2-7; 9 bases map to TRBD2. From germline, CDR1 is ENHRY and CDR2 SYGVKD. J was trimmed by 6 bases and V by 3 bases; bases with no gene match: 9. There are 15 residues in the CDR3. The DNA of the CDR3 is TGTGCCATCAGTGAAAGAGCGGGGGGCGAGGGCGAGCAGTACTTC. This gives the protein CAISERAGGEGEQYF.

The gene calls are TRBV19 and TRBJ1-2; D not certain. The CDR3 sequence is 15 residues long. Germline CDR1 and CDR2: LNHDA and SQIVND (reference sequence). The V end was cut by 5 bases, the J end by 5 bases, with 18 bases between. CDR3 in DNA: TGTGCCAGTAGTTCAACCGCCGCCGGGTCATATGGCTACACCTTC. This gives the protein CASSSTAAGSYGYTF.

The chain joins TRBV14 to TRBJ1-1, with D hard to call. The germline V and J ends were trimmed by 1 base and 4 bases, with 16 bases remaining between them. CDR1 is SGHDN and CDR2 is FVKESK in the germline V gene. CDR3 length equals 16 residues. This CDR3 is CASSQALRGVSTEAFF. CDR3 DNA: TGTGCCAGCAGCCAAGCATTACGGGGTGTGAGCACTGAAGCTTTCTTT.

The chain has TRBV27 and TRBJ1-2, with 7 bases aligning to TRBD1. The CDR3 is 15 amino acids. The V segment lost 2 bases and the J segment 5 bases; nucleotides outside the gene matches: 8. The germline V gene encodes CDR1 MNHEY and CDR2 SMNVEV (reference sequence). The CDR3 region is CASSLGQGVLYGYTF. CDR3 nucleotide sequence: TGTGCCAGCAGTTTAGGGCAGGGGGTATTGTATGGCTACACCTTC.

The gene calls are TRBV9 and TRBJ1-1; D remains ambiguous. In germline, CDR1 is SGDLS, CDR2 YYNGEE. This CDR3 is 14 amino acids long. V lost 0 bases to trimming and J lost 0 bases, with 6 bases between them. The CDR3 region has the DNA TGTGCCAGCAGCGTAGGAGAGATGAACACTGAAGCTTTCTTT. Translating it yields CASSVGEMNTEAFF.

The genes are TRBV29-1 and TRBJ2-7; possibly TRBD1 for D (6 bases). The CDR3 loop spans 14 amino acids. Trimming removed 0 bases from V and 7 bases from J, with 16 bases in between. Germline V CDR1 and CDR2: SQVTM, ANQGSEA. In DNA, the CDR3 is TGCAGCGTTGAAGATCTTCAGGGGCCCCAAGAGCAGTACTTC. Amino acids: CSVEDLQGPQEQYF.

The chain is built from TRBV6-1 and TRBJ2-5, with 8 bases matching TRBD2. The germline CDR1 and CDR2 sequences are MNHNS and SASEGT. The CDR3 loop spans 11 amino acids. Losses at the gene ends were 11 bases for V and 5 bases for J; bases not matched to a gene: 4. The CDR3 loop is CAAGGAETQYF. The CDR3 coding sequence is TGTGCCGCGGGGGGCGCGGAGACCCAGTACTTC.

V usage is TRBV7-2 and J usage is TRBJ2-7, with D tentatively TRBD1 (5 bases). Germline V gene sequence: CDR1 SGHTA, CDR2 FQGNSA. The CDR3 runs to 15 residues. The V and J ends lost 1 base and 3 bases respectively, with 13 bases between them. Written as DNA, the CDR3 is TGTGCCAGCAGCTTAGTGCAGGGTGGAATCTACGAGCAGTACTTC. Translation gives CASSLVQGGIYEQYF. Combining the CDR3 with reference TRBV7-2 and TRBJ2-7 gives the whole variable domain GAGVSQSPSNKVTEKGKDVELRCDPISGHTALYWYRQSLGQGLEFLIYFQGNSAPDKSGLPSDRFSAERTGGSVSTLTIQRTQQEDSAVYLCASSLVQGGIYEQYFGPGTRLTVT.